There are many counts of the clone carrying this T cell receptor beta chain. Molecular barcoded adaptors covering alpha/delta and beta/gamma chains were used on 400 to 450 ng RNA. Via MiXCR, TCRdb re-called the reads, giving one row per CDR3 protein. The sample has more than 70,000 distinct CDR3 sequences, about 22% seen once. The entry originates in a study of read filtering for tumor transcriptome and immune sequencing. Study overall: Patients were some 16 male and some 15 female, mean age 65.9 years, range about 40 to 85. DNase treatment preceded whole-transcriptome library preparation.

The CDR3 has 13 residues. Trimming cost V 3 bases and J 9 bases, with 12 bases left between them. This receptor was identified in a donor aged 40 or over with multiple myeloma. The chain links TRBV12-3 or TRBV12-4 to TRBJ2-1; TRBD2 is a possible D gene (5 bases). Material for sequencing was a population of CD138-negative cells sorted from bone marrow. CDR3 loop: CASSFGLEGEQFF. In nucleotides, the CDR3 is TGTGCCAGCAGTTTTGGGCTCGAGGGTGAGCAGTTCTTC.